Presented here are 11 T cell receptor beta chains from one specimen sequenced in a study of cytotoxic CD8 clonotypes in ibrutinib-treated CLL. Clones were read by immunoSEQ multiplex PCR, and TCRdb kept only the in-frame ones, dropping some. The sample lists around 150,000 clones, roughly 77% occurring once. The specimen was PBMCs, collected after 12 months of ibrutinib treatment. The source of these receptors is a human donor with chronic lymphocytic leukemia.

By share of the sample, this clone is medium-sized. This chain connects TRBV12-5 to TRBJ1-1; D not certain. CDR3 length: 12 amino acids. Germline V gene lookup returns CDR1 LGHNT and CDR2 FRNRAP. The germline V and J ends were trimmed by 5 bases and 0 bases, with 4 bases remaining between them. CDR3 protein: CASGLMNTEAFF. CDR3 DNA: TGTGCTAGTGGTCTTATGAACACTGAAGCTTTCTTT.

The chain recombines TRBV5-4 with TRBJ2-7; TRBD1 might be the D (6 bases). Trimming took 5 bases from V and 7 from J, leaving 16 bases between them. Germline-derived CDR1 and CDR2 are SGHNT and YYREEE (reference sequence). The CDR3 runs 13 residues. The CDR3 here is CASRPNQGREQYF. The CDR3 nucleotides are TGTGCCAGCAGACCTAACCAGGGGCGGGAGCAGTACTTC.

A single count supports this clone. This chain uses TRBV30 with TRBJ2-1, with 7 bases that match TRBD1. Germline V gene data show CDR1 as GTSNPN and CDR2 as SVGIG (reference sequence). This CDR3 contains 12 residues. J was trimmed by 7 bases and V by 3 bases; bases with no gene match: 3. The CDR3 region is CAWSDRVNEQFF. CDR3 coding DNA: TGTGCCTGGAGCGACAGGGTGAATGAGCAGTTCTTC.

The chain has TRBV28 and TRBJ1-2; D possibly corresponds to TRBD1 (6 bases). Germline V CDR1 and CDR2: MDHEN, SYDVKM. The CDR3 spans 13 residues. V was trimmed by 7 bases and J by 5 bases, leaving 14 bases between them. CDR3: CASNPMDSYGYTF. CDR3 nucleotide sequence: TGTGCCAGCAACCCTATGGACAGTTATGGCTACACCTTC.

V and J are TRBV5-1 and TRBJ2-2; D is unresolved. This CDR3 is 14 amino acids long. The V end was cut by 3 bases, the J end by 6 bases, with 12 bases between. Germline V CDR1 and CDR2: SGHRS, YFSETQ. CDR3 sequence (DNA): TGCGCCAGCAGCTCCTTTGAGCCGTCCGGGGAGCTGTTTTTT. Its protein is CASSSFEPSGELFF.

The chain carries TRBV28 and TRBJ1-2; D is unclear. The germline V and J ends were trimmed by 1 base and 8 bases, with 8 bases remaining between them. This CDR3 spans 12 amino acids. The germline gives CDR1 MDHEN, CDR2 SYDVKM. The CDR3 DNA reads as TGTGCCAGCAGTTTATTGCAGGCGGGCTACACCTTC. Amino acid sequence: CASSLLQAGYTF.

The V and J genes are TRBV14 and TRBJ2-2; perhaps D is TRBD1 or TRBD2 (5 bases each). CDR1 and CDR2 (germline): SGHDN, FVKESK. The CDR3 length is 19 residues. The V end lost 0 bases, the J end lost 3 bases, and 20 bases lay between the germline ends. The CDR3 nucleotides read TGTGCCAGCAGCCAAGATCGAGTAGGGGAGCCAGTGGACACCGGGGAGCTGTTTTTT. Protein: CASSQDRVGEPVDTGELFF.

The J gene is TRBJ2-2, the V gene TRBV7-3; D is ambiguous. The CDR3 spans 13 residues. The V end was cut by 5 bases, the J end by 4 bases, with 8 bases between. The V gene's germline CDR1 is SGHTA and CDR2 FQGTGA. The CDR3 coding sequence is TGTGCCAGCAGCCCAGACACCACCGGGGAGCTGTTTTTT. This translates into CASSPDTTGELFF.

This clone was seen just once. The rearrangement links TRBV28 to TRBJ1-3, with D possibly being TRBD1 (6 bases). Trimming removed 3 bases from V and 4 bases from J, with 25 bases in between. Germline CDR1 is MDHEN and CDR2 is SYDVKM. The length of the CDR3 is 19 residues. CDR3 DNA sequence: TGTGCCAGCAGTTTTGGTGTAGGGGACATATTTAACGCGGGAAACACCATATATTTT. Translated: CASSFGVGDIFNAGNTIYF.

CDR3 region: CASSRPSQNTGELFF. The CDR3 DNA reads as TGTGCCAGCAGTCGTCCTAGCCAGAACACCGGGGAGCTGTTTTTT. The V gene is TRBV28, the J gene TRBJ2-2, with D tentatively TRBD2 (5 bases). V lost 5 bases and J lost 1, with 11 bases in between. Germline CDR1 MDHEN, CDR2 SYDVKM. CDR3 size: 15 residues.

The rearrangement uses TRBV14 and TRBJ2-4; a weak D match, TRBD1 (5 bases). The germline CDR1 and CDR2 sequences are SGHDN and FVKESK. CDR3 size: 16 residues. Deletions cut 0 bases from V and 7 bases from J, with 16 bases between. In nucleotides, the CDR3 is TGTGCCAGCAGCCAAGATCAGGGCCTTGGGTGGAACATTCAGTACTTC. It codes for CASSQDQGLGWNIQYF. The whole variable domain, remainder taken from reference TRBV14 and TRBJ2-4, is EAGVTQFPSHSVIEKGQTVTLRCDPISGHDNLYWYRRVMGKEIKFLLHFVKESKQDESGMPNNRFLAERTGGTYSTLKVQPAELEDSGVYFCASSQDQGLGWNIQYFGAGTRLSVL.